The source of this T cell receptor (beta chain) is a study of shared clonotypes between healthy human individuals. Study outcomes and limitations: Estimated richness was generally greater in naive than memory subsets. Generation probabilities were higher for clonotypes shared across all four sorted-subset donors than for unshared ones.

With regard to this clone: Its antigen is unknown.

V was cut by 5 bases and J by 0 bases, with 16 bases left in between. From germline, CDR1 is SGHVS and CDR2 FNYEAQ. The CDR3 contains 16 residues. Libraries were prepared by immunoSEQ multiplex PCR; TCRdb keeps only in-frame clonotypes and omits some of them. This table holds hundreds of thousands of clones, 95% to 97% found once. Source material: naive CD4+ T cells sorted from blood. Subset defined: CD45RA+ positively selected. V is TRBV7-6 and J is TRBJ1-1; a weak D match, TRBD1 (6 bases). The source of this sequence is a woman between 25 and 40 years old in good health. The CDR3 protein is CASSDPRTEMNTEAFF. The CDR3 DNA is TGTGCCAGCAGCGACCCTAGGACAGAAATGAACACTGAAGCTTTCTTT. Filled out from reference TRBV7-6 and TRBJ1-1, the complete variable domain reads GAGVSQSPRYKVTKRGQDVALRCDPISGHVSLYWYRQALGQGPEFLTYFNYEAQQDKSGLPNDRFSAERPEGSISTLTIQRTEQRDSAMYRCASSDPRTEMNTEAFFGQGTRLTVV.